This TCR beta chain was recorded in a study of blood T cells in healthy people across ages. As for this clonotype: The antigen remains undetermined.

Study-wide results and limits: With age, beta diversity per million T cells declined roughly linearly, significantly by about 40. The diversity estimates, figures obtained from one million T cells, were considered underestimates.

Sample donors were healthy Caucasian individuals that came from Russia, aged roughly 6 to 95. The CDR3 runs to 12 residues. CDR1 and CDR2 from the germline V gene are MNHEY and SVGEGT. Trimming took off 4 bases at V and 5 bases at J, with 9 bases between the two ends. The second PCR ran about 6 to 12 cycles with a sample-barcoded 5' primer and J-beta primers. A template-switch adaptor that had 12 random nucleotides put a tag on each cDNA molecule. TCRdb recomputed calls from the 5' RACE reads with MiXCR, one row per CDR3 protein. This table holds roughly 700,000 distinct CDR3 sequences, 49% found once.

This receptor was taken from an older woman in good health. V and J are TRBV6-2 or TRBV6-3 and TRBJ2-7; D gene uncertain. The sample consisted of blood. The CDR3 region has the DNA TGTGCCAGCAGTTCTTCCACTCACGAGCAGTACTTC. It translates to CASSSSTHEQYF.